Listed here are 14 T cell receptor beta chains from one sample, sequenced in a study of regulatory T cells in long-lasting Graves disease. Documented time point: persistent/refractory GD, antithyroid drugs over 5 years with positive TRAb. Following extraction of RNA from PBMCs, that RNA was used to make the TCR library. Arm-PCR of CDR3 regions and iRepertoire HTBI primers were the basis on which TCR beta libraries were built. MiXCR, applied by TCRdb to the multiplex PCR reads, yields one record per CDR3 protein. Of a few hundred thousand distinct CDR3 sequences in the sample, 23% are singletons; the top ten hold less than 30%. The sequencing here drew on peripheral blood mononuclear cells (PBMCs), taken when the disease was refractory, from a patient treated with antithyroid drugs. The receptors were gathered from a woman aged 40 to 49 with Graves disease.

In its sample, this clonotype was seen many times. The chain combines TRBV15 with TRBJ2-5; 11 nucleotides line up with TRBD2. Germline V gene lookup returns CDR1 LNHNV and CDR2 YYDKDF (reference sequence). J lost 2 bases, V lost 9 bases, and 2 bases had no gene match. The CDR3 contains 13 residues. Here the CDR3 DNA reads TGTGCCACGGGGACTAGCGGACAAGAGACCCAGTACTTC. Protein: CATGTSGQETQYF.

The rearrangement joins TRBV6-1 to TRBJ1-3; D unresolved. This CDR3 has 14 amino acids. CDR1 is MNHNS, CDR2 SASEGT, per germline. The germline V and J ends were trimmed by 5 bases and 4 bases, with 12 bases remaining between them. The CDR3 DNA sequence: TGTGCCAGCAGTCCCCGGCTTGCAGGAAACACCATATATTTT. Residues: CASSPRLAGNTIYF.

Turning to this clonotype: One end of the junction fails to match germline, which may point to a read error. The J gene is TRBJ2-5, the V gene TRBV7-8; 10 bases agree with TRBD2. CDR3 size: 14 residues. Germline assignment: CDR1 SGHVS and CDR2 FQNEAQ. CDR3 region: CTSSPTASGSTQYF. Here the CDR3 DNA reads TGTACCAGCAGCCCAACGGCTAGCGGGAGTACCCAGTACTTC. Using reference TRBV7-8 and TRBJ2-5 for the parts outside the CDR3, the full variable domain is GAGVSQSPRYKVAKRGQDVALRCDPISGHVSLFWYQQALGQGPEFLTYFQNEAQLDKSGLPSDRFFAERPEGSVSTLKIQRTQQEDSAVYLCTSSPTASGSTQYFGPGTRLLVL.

The chain employs TRBV28 and TRBJ2-7, with D perhaps TRBD1 (6 bases). The CDR3 runs to 12 residues. With 6 bases removed from V and 4 bases from J, the gap between germline ends came to 10 bases. Germline lookup yields CDR1 MDHEN and CDR2 SYDVKM. This chain's CDR3 is CASSSGEYEQYF. As DNA, the CDR3 is TGTGCCAGCAGCTCAGGGGAGTACGAGCAGTACTTC.

Ten or more counts support this clonotype. This sequence joins TRBV5-1 and TRBJ2-7, with D tentatively TRBD1 or TRBD2 (5 bases each). CDR1 is SGHRS, CDR2 YFSETQ, per germline. The V end was cut by 3 bases, the J end by 5 bases, with 18 bases between. The CDR3 consists of 15 residues. The CDR3, as DNA: TGCGCCAGCAGCTCCACCTCTGGGGGTCCCGACGAGCAGTACTTC. Its protein product is CASSSTSGGPDEQYF.

This clonotype was picked up a small number of times. The V and J genes are TRBV6-2 or TRBV6-3 and TRBJ2-5, with D perhaps matching TRBD1 or TRBD2 (5 bases each). The germline CDR1 and CDR2 sequences are MNHEY and SVGEGT. There are 14 residues in the CDR3. V was cut by 5 bases and J by 2 bases, with 12 bases left in between. CDR3: CASSHGAVQETQYF. The CDR3 coding sequence is TGTGCCAGCAGTCACGGGGCCGTTCAAGAGACCCAGTACTTC.

In this sample, this clonotype turned up many times. The chain has TRBV5-6 and TRBJ1-1; D is unclear. Trimming pared 0 bases from V and 4 bases from J, leaving 10 bases between. Germline CDR1 SGHDT, CDR2 YYEEEE. The length of the CDR3 is 14 residues. CDR3 sequence reads: CASSLGDRGTEAFF. In nucleotides, the CDR3 is TGTGCCAGCAGCTTGGGTGACCGAGGCACTGAAGCTTTCTTT.

The table lists this clonotype with many counts. The CDR3 DNA reads as TGTGCCAGCAGACGTACAGCGGGAAGTAGCCAGCCCCAGCATTTT. Translation: CASRRTAGSSQPQHF. The V call is TRBV6-2 or TRBV6-3, the J call TRBJ1-5, with unresolved D. Trimming pared 6 bases from V and 7 bases from J, leaving 19 bases between. Germline V gives CDR1 MNHEY, CDR2 SVGEGT. CDR3 size: 15 residues.

This clonotype came up many times. The chain links TRBV28 to TRBJ2-7; no definite D call. The V gene lost 3 bases and the J gene lost 6 bases, with 15 bases spanning the gap. Germline CDR1 reads MDHEN; CDR2 reads SYDVKM. This CDR3 has 14 amino acids. The CDR3 is CASSFPPNSGEQYF. DNA of the CDR3: TGTGCCAGCAGTTTTCCGCCTAACTCCGGCGAGCAGTACTTC.

This clonotype was counted many times. This sequence joins TRBV14 and TRBJ1-1; D call uncertain. This CDR3 comprises 15 residues. V lost 3 bases to trimming and J lost 2 bases, with 13 bases between them. CDR1 is SGHDN, CDR2 FVKESK, per germline. Here the CDR3 DNA reads TGTGCCAGCAGCCAGCGGACGGTGACAAACACTGAAGCTTTCTTT. This gives the protein CASSQRTVTNTEAFF.

V usage is TRBV19 and J usage is TRBJ1-6, with D hard to call. The CDR3 length is 15 residues. Germline V gene lookup returns CDR1 LNHDA and CDR2 SQIVND (reference sequence). V lost 5 bases to trimming and J lost 0 bases, with 8 bases between them. CDR3 loop: CASSLASSYNSPLHF. DNA of the CDR3: TGTGCCAGTAGTCTCGCCAGCTCCTATAATTCACCCCTCCACTTT.

This clonotype was seen a handful of times. The V call is TRBV5-6, the J call TRBJ2-5, with D hard to call. This CDR3 has 15 amino acids. Germline V gene data show CDR1 as SGHDT and CDR2 as YYEEEE. The V and J ends lost 0 bases and 1 base respectively, with 10 bases between them. The chain's CDR3 is CASSLVVGPQETQYF. Here the CDR3 DNA reads TGTGCCAGCAGCTTGGTGGTGGGCCCCCAAGAGACCCAGTACTTC.

As regards this clonotype: A single base separates this from a much larger clone, so it may be a read error. The rearrangement uses TRBV11-2 and TRBJ2-7; TRBD1 agrees at 8 bases. V shed 7 bases and J 2 bases; nucleotides not matched to a gene: 10. This CDR3 has 15 amino acids. The germline gives CDR1 SGHAT, CDR2 FQNNGV. CDR3 protein: CASTGGQGVPYEQYF. CDR3 DNA: TGTGCCAGCACCGGTGGACAGGGCGTCCCCTACGAGCAGTACTTC.

This clonotype came up a few times. The CDR3 coding sequence is TGTGCCAGCAGTTTAATTTCTGGGAATTCCGGGGAGCTGTTTTTT. It codes for CASSLISGNSGELFF. This chain uses TRBV12-3 or TRBV12-4 with TRBJ2-2; no clear D gene. The V end lost 2 bases, the J end lost 6 bases, and 13 bases lay between the germline ends. The length of the CDR3 is 15 residues.